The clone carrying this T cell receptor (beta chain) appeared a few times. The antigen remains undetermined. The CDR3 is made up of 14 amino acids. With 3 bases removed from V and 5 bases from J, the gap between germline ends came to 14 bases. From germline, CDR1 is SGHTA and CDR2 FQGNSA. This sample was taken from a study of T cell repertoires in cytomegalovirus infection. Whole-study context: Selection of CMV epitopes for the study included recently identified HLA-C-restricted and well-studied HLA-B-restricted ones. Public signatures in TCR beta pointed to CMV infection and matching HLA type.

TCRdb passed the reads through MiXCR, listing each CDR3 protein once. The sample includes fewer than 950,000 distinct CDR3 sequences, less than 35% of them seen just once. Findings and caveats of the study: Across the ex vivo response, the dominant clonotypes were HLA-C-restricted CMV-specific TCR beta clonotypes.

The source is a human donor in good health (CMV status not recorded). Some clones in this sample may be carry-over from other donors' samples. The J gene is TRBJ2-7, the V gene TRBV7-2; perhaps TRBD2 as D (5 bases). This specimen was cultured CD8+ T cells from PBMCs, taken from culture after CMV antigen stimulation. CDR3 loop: CASSLAGDRHEQYV. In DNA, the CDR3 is TGTGCCAGCAGCTTGGCCGGGGATCGCCACGAGCAGTACGTC.